The T cell receptor beta chain under discussion was sequenced for a study of cytomegalovirus exposure and HLA in healthy donors. Broader study findings: Later analysis found that TCR beta chains associated with HLA were more clonally expanded than other, equally common chains. Later analysis suggested most CMV-associated TCR beta chains were HLA-restricted. CMV antigen specificity of a few CMV-associated chains was confirmed in vitro. While the bulk of TCR sequences proved rare, some public TCRs turned up in many donors.

Use of 60 Vbeta and 13 Jbeta primers characterized the PCR. Sequencing was performed with immunoSEQ multiplex PCR; in TCRdb, only in-frame clones are kept and a portion is missing. This sample's table has about 160,000 clones. Germline loops: CDR1 KGHSH, CDR2 LQKENI. The CDR3 runs 14 residues. Between the trimmed V and J ends, which lost 3 bases and 3 bases, there was a span of 11 bases. On this clone itself: What it recognizes is unknown.

The source material was PBMCs. The sequence came from a woman aged 55-70 years in good health and CMV-seronegative. This rearrangement joins TRBV18 to TRBJ1-1; maybe TRBD1 (5 bases). The CDR3 loop reads CASSPTGLDTEAFF. The CDR3 coding sequence is TGTGCCAGCTCACCCACAGGTCTAGACACTGAAGCTTTCTTT.